Listed below are T cell receptor beta chains from one sample, sequenced in a study of PD-1 blockade in classical Hodgkin lymphoma. Sequenced by immunoSEQ multiplex PCR; TCRdb stores in-frame clones only, minus some. The data hold fewer than 75,000 clones, with more than 70% observed a single time. The material sequenced was peripheral blood mononuclear cells (PBMCs), taken before the second cycle of nivolumab. All receptors come from a human donor with classical Hodgkin lymphoma. Both conserved end residues are part of each CDR3. The D gene is left open where the match is weak. Not every row has a clone size; where given, it reads once, few, many or a size class.

D: TRBD1
V: TRBV7-2
size: NA
J: TRBJ2-1
DNA: TGTGCCAGCAGCTTCCGGGACAGGGTCAATGAGCAGTTCTTC
CDR3: CASSFRDRVNEQFF

D: TRBD1
V: TRBV19
size: NA
J: TRBJ1-2
DNA: TGTGCCAGTATCCGGACAGGGGATGTCTATGGCTACACCTTC
CDR3: CASIRTGDVYGYTF

D: NA
V: TRBV6-6
size: NA
J: TRBJ1-4
DNA: TGTGCCAGCTGCGGGGAAGGGGGGGAAAAACTGTTTTTT
CDR3: CASCGEGGEKLFF

D: TRBD1
V: TRBV5-1
size: NA
J: TRBJ2-3
DNA: TGCGCCAGCAGCTGGACAGGGGGCCCGCAAGATACGCAGTATTTT
CDR3: CASSWTGGPQDTQYF

D: NA
V: TRBV4-2
size: NA
J: TRBJ2-7
DNA: TGTGCCACTAGGGGCCTACCGGGGTCCTACGAGCAGTACTTC
CDR3: CATRGLPGSYEQYF

D: TRBD2
V: TRBV5-1
size: few
J: TRBJ2-1
DNA: TGCGCCAGCAGCACAGCGGGGGACCTTTACAATGAGCAGTTCTTC
CDR3: CASSTAGDLYNEQFF

D: TRBD1
V: TRBV28
size: NA
J: TRBJ2-3
DNA: TGTGCCAGCAGCCTTCGGACAGGACCAGATACGCAGTATTTT
CDR3: CASSLRTGPDTQYF

D: NA
V: TRBV5-1
size: NA
J: TRBJ2-7
DNA: TGCGCCAGCAGCTTGGAAGTAGGGAGTGGCGAGCAGTACTTC
CDR3: CASSLEVGSGEQYF

D: TRBD1
V: TRBV12-5
size: NA
J: TRBJ1-1
DNA: TGTGCTAGTGGTTTGGTGACAGGGATGGACACTGAAGCTTTCTTT
CDR3: CASGLVTGMDTEAFF

D: NA
V: TRBV6-5
size: NA
J: TRBJ2-3
DNA: TGTGCCAGCAACTCCGGGCCCGGCACAGATACGCAGTATTTT
CDR3: CASNSGPGTDTQYF

D: NA
V: TRBV7-3
size: NA
J: TRBJ2-2
DNA: TGTGCCAGCAGCCTAACCCGTACAGGGAACACCGGGGAGCTGTTTTTT
CDR3: CASSLTRTGNTGELFF

D: TRBD2
V: TRBV6-5
size: NA
J: TRBJ2-5
DNA: TGTGCCAGCAGGAGGACTAGCGGGAAAGAGACCCAGTACTTC
CDR3: CASRRTSGKETQYF

D: NA
V: TRBV12-5
size: NA
J: TRBJ1-1
DNA: TGTGCTAGTGTCCCTATGGGGAGAACTGAAGCTTTCTTT
CDR3: CASVPMGRTEAFF

D: TRBD1
V: TRBV4-1
size: NA
J: TRBJ1-6
DNA: TGCGCCAGCAGCCAGACAGGGTATTCACCCCTCCACTTT
CDR3: CASSQTGYSPLHF

D: TRBD1
V: TRBV27
size: NA
J: TRBJ2-2
DNA: TGTGCCAGCAGTCTGAGGACAGGGTATAACGGGGAGCTGTTTTTT
CDR3: CASSLRTGYNGELFF

D: NA
V: TRBV5-1
size: NA
J: TRBJ1-4
DNA: TGCGCCAGCAGCTTGGAACCCTTGGGGGCGTTTTCGCAAAAACTGTTTTTT
CDR3: CASSLEPLGAFSQKLFF

D: TRBD1
V: TRBV4-1
size: NA
J: TRBJ1-5
DNA: TGCGCCAGCAGCCAAGGGACAGGTGGAAATCAGCCCCAGCATTTT
CDR3: CASSQGTGGNQPQHF

D: TRBD2
V: TRBV5-4
size: NA
J: TRBJ2-5
DNA: TGTGCCAGCAGCTTGGGGGGAGGGGCAGAGACCCAGTACTTC
CDR3: CASSLGGGAETQYF

D: TRBD2
V: TRBV6-5
size: NA
J: TRBJ2-3
DNA: TGTGCCAGCGGCCCAGCGGGGGACACAGATACGCAGTATTTT
CDR3: CASGPAGDTDTQYF

D: NA
V: TRBV10-2
size: NA
J: TRBJ2-7
DNA: TGCGCCAGCGGTAAATCCCAGGAGCGTCTATTTCGCGAGCAGTACTTC
CDR3: CASGKSQERLFREQYF

D: NA
V: TRBV19
size: NA
J: TRBJ2-5
DNA: TGTGCCAGTAGTATAGTATCCAGGGGACAAGAGACCCAGTACTTC
CDR3: CASSIVSRGQETQYF

D: TRBD2
V: TRBV9
size: NA
J: TRBJ2-6
DNA: TGTGCCAGCAGCGTATTTAGCGGGGGGGCTGGGGCCAACGTCCTGACTTTC
CDR3: CASSVFSGGAGANVLTF

D: NA
V: TRBV4-1
size: NA
J: TRBJ2-5
DNA: TGCGCCAGCAGCCCGTTACCGGGAGCGCAAGAGACCCAGTACTTC
CDR3: CASSPLPGAQETQYF

D: TRBD2
V: TRBV6-1
size: NA
J: TRBJ2-1
DNA: TGTGCCAGCAGTGAAGCGACCGGGGGGGCTTACAATGAGCAGTTCTTC
CDR3: CASSEATGGAYNEQFF

D: NA
V: TRBV7-8
size: NA
J: TRBJ2-5
DNA: TGTGCCAGCAGCTTAAACCAACTGCAGCAAGAGACCCAGTACTTC
CDR3: CASSLNQLQQETQYF

D: TRBD1
V: TRBV28
size: NA
J: TRBJ2-5
DNA: TGTGCCAGCAGTACGACAGGGGCGAGGGGAGAGACCCAGTACTTC
CDR3: CASSTTGARGETQYF

D: TRBD1
V: TRBV5-1
size: once
J: TRBJ2-2
DNA: TGCGCCAGCAGCTCGACAGGGCTGAACACCGGGGAGCTGTTTTTT
CDR3: CASSSTGLNTGELFF

D: NA
V: TRBV5-1
size: NA
J: TRBJ1-4
DNA: TGCGCCAGCAGCTTGTCCCGCGAGTACCCAAATGAAAAACTGTTTTTT
CDR3: CASSLSREYPNEKLFF

D: NA
V: TRBV10-3
size: medium-sized
J: TRBJ2-7
DNA: TGTGCCATCAGAGGGCAGGGAGTCAGCTCCTACGAGCAGTACTTC
CDR3: CAIRGQGVSSYEQYF

D: TRBD1
V: TRBV28
size: NA
J: TRBJ1-5
DNA: TGTGCCAGCAGTTTGACAGGGCGAAATCAGCCCCAGCATTTT
CDR3: CASSLTGRNQPQHF

D: TRBD1
V: TRBV7-9
size: NA
J: TRBJ1-2
DNA: TGTGCCAGCAGCTTATTGTTGGACAGGCAAGAGGGCACCTTC
CDR3: CASSLLLDRQEGTF

D: TRBD1
V: TRBV7-6
size: NA
J: TRBJ1-2
DNA: TGTGCCAGCAGCTTAGCAATCCCTCTTTCGGGAGAACAGGGGGAATATGGCTACACCTTC
CDR3: CASSLAIPLSGEQGEYGYTF

D: NA
V: TRBV18
size: NA
J: TRBJ2-7
DNA: TGTGCCAGCTCACCTGTTATAACCTACGAGCAGTACTTC
CDR3: CASSPVITYEQYF

D: TRBD2
V: TRBV5-1
size: NA
J: TRBJ2-7
DNA: TGCGCCAGCAGCTCTCGACTAGCGGGGGGGTACGAGCAGTACTTC
CDR3: CASSSRLAGGYEQYF

D: NA
V: TRBV7-9
size: NA
J: TRBJ2-5
DNA: TGTGCCAGCAGCTTATTGTTAGACTACCAAGAGACCCAGTACTTC
CDR3: CASSLLLDYQETQYF

D: NA
V: TRBV6-6
size: NA
J: TRBJ2-4
DNA: TGTGCCAGCAGTTACGGCCAGGGACAGTACTTC
CDR3: CASSYGQGQYF

D: NA
V: TRBV21-1
size: NA
J: TRBJ2-5
DNA: TGTGCCAGCAGCGGGAGGGAGGAGACCCAGTACTTC
CDR3: CASSGREETQYF